Below, 5 T cell receptor beta chains from the same sample are listed, as sequenced in a study of T-cell reconstitution after alpha-beta-depleted transplantation in children. Preparing the TCRbeta library involved the use of unique molecular identifiers. One entry per CDR3 protein results from TCRdb running MiXCR on the PCR reads. The sample shows 200,000 to 250,000 distinct CDR3 sequences, around 9.6% of them seen only once. The input for sequencing was PBMCs from the stem cell graft donor, taken from the stem cell graft. These receptors were taken from a human donor who donated a stem cell graft to a child with acute lymphoblastic leukemia.

This clonotype has a handful of counts. V gene TRBV5-1 combines with J gene TRBJ2-3, with no clear D. CDR1 SGHRS and CDR2 YFSETQ come from the germline V gene. Trimming removed 1 base from V and 2 bases from J, with 5 bases in between. This CDR3 is built from 13 residues. The CDR3 DNA reads as TGCGCCAGCAGCTTGAGGGCCACAGATACGCAGTATTTT. This sequence encodes CASSLRATDTQYF.

The chain is built from TRBV20-1 and TRBJ1-1, with 10 positions matching TRBD1. J was trimmed by 5 bases and V by 2 bases; bases with no gene match: 11. This CDR3 has 16 amino acids. Per the germline V gene, CDR1 is DFQATT and CDR2 is SNEGSKA (reference sequence). The chain's CDR3 is CSARITMGQGKTEAFF. The CDR3 DNA is TGCAGTGCTAGAATAACCATGGGACAGGGGAAAACTGAAGCTTTCTTT.

V is TRBV1 and J is TRBJ1-5. TRBV1 is annotated as a pseudogene. This CDR3 has 19 residues. CDR3 in amino acids: CTSSQDSACETDINQPQHF. DNA for the CDR3: TGCACCAGCAGCCAAGACTCAGCGTGCGAGACGGATATTAATCAGCCCCAGCATTTT.

This rearrangement joins TRBV18 to TRBJ2-1; D gene uncertain. The V and J ends lost 1 base and 1 base respectively, with 5 bases between them. CDR1 and CDR2 (germline): KGHSH, LQKENI. This CDR3 has 14 amino acids. In DNA, the CDR3 is TGTGCCAGCTCACCACGAGTATCCTACAATGAGCAGTTCTTC. It yields the protein CASSPRVSYNEQFF.

This clonotype turned up a few times. The chain links TRBV4-3 to TRBJ2-3, with 8 bases matching TRBD2. The CDR3 extends over 16 amino acids. J was trimmed by 5 bases and V by 3 bases; bases with no gene match: 10. Germline CDR1 reads LGHNA; CDR2 reads YSLEER. This CDR3 is CASSQISGGPVDTQYF. CDR3 bases: TGCGCCAGCAGCCAGATCTCGGGGGGGCCTGTAGATACGCAGTATTTT.